Below, 5 T cell receptor beta chains from the same sample are listed, as sequenced in a study of blood T cell repertoires in COVID-19. Measured with immunoSEQ multiplex PCR; TCRdb has only the in-frame clones, and not every one. The data contain about 440,000 clones, about 91% of them singletons. Material: peripheral blood. The receptor set was obtained from a woman aged 50 to 60 with COVID-19, enrolled during active disease.

The chain is built from TRBV25-1 and TRBJ1-1; weak D call: TRBD1 (5 bases). The CDR3 contains 17 residues. Germline CDR1 reads MGHDK; CDR2 reads SYGVNS. V lost 7 bases to trimming and J lost 3 bases, with 24 bases between them. CDR3 protein: CASIPSWGGKEDTEAFF. The CDR3, as DNA: TGTGCCAGCATTCCCTCTTGGGGGGGGAAGGAGGACACTGAAGCTTTCTTT.

V is TRBV12-3 or TRBV12-4 and J is TRBJ1-1, with D hard to call. Trimming removed 3 bases from V and 3 bases from J, with 8 bases in between. The CDR3 length is 13 residues. CDR3: CASSLAKDTEAFF. In DNA, the CDR3 is TGTGCCAGCAGTTTGGCCAAAGACACTGAAGCTTTCTTT.

The chain joins TRBV15 to TRBJ2-7; D call uncertain. Per germline, CDR1 LNHNV and CDR2 YYDKDF (reference sequence). Trimming pared 0 bases from V and 3 bases from J, leaving 9 bases between. This CDR3 is 14 amino acids long. CDR3 protein: CATSREGRDYEQYF. CDR3 nucleotide sequence: TGTGCCACCAGCAGAGAGGGCAGAGACTACGAGCAGTACTTC.

The CDR3 DNA is TGTGCCAGCAGGACAGGGCCAAGCACAGATACGCAGTATTTT. It is translated as CASRTGPSTDTQYF. The V and J genes are TRBV19 and TRBJ2-3; TRBD1 matches at 8 bases. The CDR3 is 14 amino acids. V lost 9 bases to trimming and J lost 0 bases; unmatched junction nucleotides: 5. Germline V CDR1 and CDR2: LNHDA, SQIVND (reference sequence).

The rearrangement links TRBV28 to TRBJ2-1; D may be TRBD1 (6 bases). The CDR3 contains 15 residues. Germline CDR1 reads MDHEN; CDR2 reads SYDVKM. Trimming stripped 3 bases from V and 8 bases from J, with 17 bases between. CDR3 residues: CASSLYSGDYDEQFF. The CDR3 nucleotides are TGTGCCAGCAGTTTGTATTCAGGGGATTACGATGAGCAGTTCTTC.